The 12 T cell receptor beta chains below come from one sample, sequenced in a study of cytomegalovirus exposure and HLA in healthy donors. Both 60 Vbeta primers and 13 Jbeta primers went into the PCR. The method was immunoSEQ multiplex PCR; TCRdb's version includes in-frame clones alone and lacks a portion of them. This sample has some 180,000 clones; roughly four fifths occur once, and the top ten carry 2.5% to 3.5%. The specimen was PBMCs. These receptor sequences come from a male donor in good health and CMV-seronegative.

The chain carries TRBV5-5 and TRBJ1-5, with D perhaps TRBD1 (5 bases). CDR1 and CDR2 from the germline V gene are SGHKS and YYEKEE (reference sequence). V was clipped by 4 bases and J by 9 bases, with 20 bases between them. There are 15 residues in the CDR3. In DNA, the CDR3 is TGTGCCAGCAGCCCGCGGGCACGGGGGGAAGGGCCCCAGCATTTT. It is translated as CASSPRARGEGPQHF.

The chain has TRBV27 and TRBJ1-2; possibly TRBD1 for D (6 bases). The V gene's germline CDR1 is MNHEY and CDR2 SMNVEV (reference sequence). V shed 5 bases and J shed 8 bases, with 27 bases lying between them. CDR3 size: 17 residues. CDR3 amino acids: CASSPLGTSNIIGGYTF. In DNA form, the CDR3 reads TGTGCCAGCAGTCCCCTTGGGACAAGTAATATAATTGGCGGCTACACCTTC.

The rearrangement links TRBV29-1 to TRBJ2-5; TRBD1 might be the D (6 bases). Germline lookup yields CDR1 SQVTM and CDR2 ANQGSEA. The CDR3 extends over 13 amino acids. V was clipped by 7 bases and J by 1 base, with 13 bases between them. CDR3 nucleotides: TGCAGCGGGTCTGGACAGCCCCAAGAGACCCAGTACTTC. Its translation is CSGSGQPQETQYF.

V usage is TRBV5-1 and J usage is TRBJ2-1; D is unclear. Trimming cost V 4 bases and J 6 bases, with 17 bases left between them. CDR3 length equals 15 residues. Germline values: CDR1 SGHRS, CDR2 YFSETQ. CDR3 region: CASSNGGSPPNEQFF. CDR3 in DNA: TGCGCCAGCAGCAACGGCGGATCGCCGCCCAATGAGCAGTTCTTC. Based on the CDR3 plus reference TRBV5-1 and TRBJ2-1, the full variable domain is KAGVTQTPRYLIKTRGQQVTLSCSPISGHRSVSWYQQTPGQGLQFLFEYFSETQRNKGNFPGRFSGRQFSNSRSEMNVSTLELGDSALYLCASSNGGSPPNEQFFGPGTRLTVL.

The chain joins TRBV6-6 to TRBJ2-1; maybe TRBD2 (7 bases). The CDR3 loop spans 15 amino acids. Germline V gene sequence: CDR1 MNHNY, CDR2 SVGAGI (reference sequence). The V and J ends lost 2 bases and 8 bases respectively, with 16 bases between them. The CDR3 coding sequence is TGTGCCAGCAGTTACCGGGGGGCCGTCGTGGATGAGCAGTTCTTC. This codes for CASSYRGAVVDEQFF.

The genes are TRBV27 and TRBJ2-1; D is perhaps TRBD2 (6 bases). The CDR3 is 16 residues long. The V end lost 0 bases, the J end lost 3 bases, and 12 bases lay between the germline ends. The germline gives CDR1 MNHEY, CDR2 SMNVEV (reference sequence). The CDR3 DNA sequence: TGTGCCAGCAGTTTATCGGGAGCGGGCCTCTACAATGAGCAGTTCTTC. Its protein product is CASSLSGAGLYNEQFF.

V is TRBV11-3 and J is TRBJ2-3; 7 positions match TRBD2. The CDR3 has 14 amino acids. Losses at the gene ends were 5 bases for V and 4 bases for J; bases not matched to a gene: 6. CDR1 and CDR2 from the germline V gene are SGHNT and YENEEA. This CDR3 reads CASSGGGSPDTQYF. As DNA, the CDR3 is TGTGCCAGCAGCGGCGGCGGGAGCCCAGATACGCAGTATTTT.

The chain links TRBV30 to TRBJ2-1; unclear D gene. CDR3 length equals 12 residues. Deletions cut 0 bases from V and 5 bases from J, with 5 bases between. The V gene's germline CDR1 is GTSNPN and CDR2 SVGIG (reference sequence). The CDR3 spells CAWSVQHNEQFF. The CDR3 DNA sequence: TGTGCCTGGAGTGTACAGCACAATGAGCAGTTCTTC.

This clone is a singleton in its sample. In the same sample, other DNA sequences code for this CDR3. The J gene is TRBJ1-3, the V gene TRBV30; 7 nucleotides align to TRBD1. The junction had 0 bases not matched to a gene; V was cut back by 3 bases and J by 1 base. In germline, CDR1 is GTSNPN, CDR2 SVGIG (reference sequence). The CDR3 loop spans 13 amino acids. The CDR3 region is CAWRQGSGNTIYF. Here the CDR3 DNA reads TGTGCCTGGAGACAGGGGTCTGGAAACACCATATATTTT.

The chain has TRBV28 and TRBJ1-5; 7 bases fit TRBD1. CDR1 and CDR2 (germline): MDHEN, SYDVKM. With 5 bases clipped from V and 0 bases from J, the junction kept 4 bases outside the gene matches. The CDR3 is 15 amino acids. CDR3 sequence reads: CASSQTGNSNQPQHF. CDR3 DNA: TGTGCCAGCAGTCAGACAGGGAATAGCAATCAGCCCCAGCATTTT.

The chain joins TRBV10-1 to TRBJ2-5, with TRBD1 matching 10 bases. CDR3 length equals 14 residues. V lost 2 bases to trimming and J lost 5 bases; unmatched junction nucleotides: 2. Germline assignment: CDR1 WNHNN and CDR2 SYGVQD (reference sequence). This chain's CDR3 is CASSEGTGAETQYF. As DNA, the CDR3 is TGCGCCAGCAGTGAGGGGACAGGGGCGGAGACCCAGTACTTC.

The rearrangement joins TRBV7-3 to TRBJ2-6, with D hard to call. The CDR3 is 15 residues long. Germline values: CDR1 SGHTA, CDR2 FQGTGA. V lost 0 bases, J lost 1 base, and 4 bases lay in between. The DNA of the CDR3 is TGTGCCAGCAGCTTAACGACTTCTGGGGCCAACGTCCTGACTTTC. This gives the protein CASSLTTSGANVLTF.